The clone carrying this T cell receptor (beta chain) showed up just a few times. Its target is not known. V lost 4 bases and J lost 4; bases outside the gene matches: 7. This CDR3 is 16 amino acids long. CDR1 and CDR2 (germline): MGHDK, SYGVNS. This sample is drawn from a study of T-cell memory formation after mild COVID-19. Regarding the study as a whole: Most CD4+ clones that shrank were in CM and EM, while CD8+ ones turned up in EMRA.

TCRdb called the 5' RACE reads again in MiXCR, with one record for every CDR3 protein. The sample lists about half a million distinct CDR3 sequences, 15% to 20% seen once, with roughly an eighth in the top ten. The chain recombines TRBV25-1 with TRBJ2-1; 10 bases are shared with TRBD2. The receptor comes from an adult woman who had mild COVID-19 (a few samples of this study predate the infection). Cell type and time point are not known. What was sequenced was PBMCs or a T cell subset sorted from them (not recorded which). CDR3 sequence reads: CASSVSSGGQYNEQFF. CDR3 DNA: TGTGCCAGCAGTGTGTCTAGCGGGGGCCAGTACAATGAGCAGTTCTTC.